These 13 T cell receptor beta chains came from one sample sequenced in a study of blood T cell repertoires in COVID-19. Using immunoSEQ multiplex PCR, the repertoire was profiled, and TCRdb retains in-frame clones only, with some absent. The sample has roughly 190,000 clones, roughly nine tenths seen once. Sequencing was performed on peripheral blood. The receptors were gathered from a young man with acute or convalescent COVID-19.

The chain links TRBV28 to TRBJ1-6; D is unclear. Deletions cut 6 bases from V and 1 base from J, with 16 bases between. The CDR3 covers 17 residues. Germline lookup yields CDR1 MDHEN and CDR2 SYDVKM. The CDR3 here is CASRSGGLWSYNSPLHF. The CDR3 DNA sequence: TGTGCCAGCAGGTCGGGTGGCCTTTGGTCCTATAATTCACCCCTCCACTTT.

The chain is built from TRBV20-1 and TRBJ2-7, with D possibly matching TRBD2 (5 bases). Germline CDR1 DFQATT, CDR2 SNEGSKA (reference sequence). CDR3 length equals 11 residues. Trimming removed 8 bases from V and 4 bases from J, with 12 bases in between. CDR3 in DNA: TGCAGTCCAGCGGTAGGGTACGAGCAGTACTTC. The encoded protein is CSPAVGYEQYF.

CDR3 in amino acids: CASSQYWEYSYNSPLHF. The CDR3 bases are TGCGCCAGCAGCCAGTACTGGGAGTACTCCTATAATTCACCCCTCCACTTT. The chain carries TRBV4-1 and TRBJ1-6; D is unresolved. V lost 3 bases and J 0 bases, leaving 12 bases between the germline ends. Per the germline V gene, CDR1 is MGHRA and CDR2 is YSYEKL. There are 17 residues in the CDR3.

This chain links TRBV4-1 with TRBJ1-6, with 11 bases identical to TRBD1. The V segment lost 2 bases and the J segment 7 bases; nucleotides outside the gene matches: 10. CDR1 is MGHRA and CDR2 is YSYEKL in the germline V gene. The CDR3 spans 18 residues. CDR3 region: CASSQPGQGVSVNSPLHF. CDR3 in DNA: TGCGCCAGCAGCCAACCGGGACAGGGGGTTTCTGTCAATTCACCCCTCCACTTT.

The J gene is TRBJ2-3, the V gene TRBV11-2; TRBD2 aligns across 13 bases. The CDR3 loop spans 16 amino acids. V dropped 2 bases and J dropped 3; count of bases not matched to a gene: 2. Germline CDR1 is SGHAT and CDR2 is FQNNGV. Written as DNA, the CDR3 is TGTGCCAGCAGCTTACGGACTAGCGGGGGAACAGATACGCAGTATTTT. This encodes CASSLRTSGGTDTQYF.

The chain is built from TRBV5-1 and TRBJ2-3, with D possibly TRBD1 on 6 matching bases. Germline-derived CDR1 and CDR2 are SGHRS and YFSETQ. CDR3 length: 16 residues. V was trimmed by 2 bases and J by 0 bases, leaving 13 bases between them. CDR3 DNA: TGCGCCAGCAGCTTAACAGGGTGGCAAAGCACAGATACGCAGTATTTT. Translation gives CASSLTGWQSTDTQYF.

The rearrangement uses TRBV5-1 and TRBJ1-5; D unclear. Germline V gene data show CDR1 as SGHRS and CDR2 as YFSETQ. V was trimmed by 4 bases and J by 7 bases, leaving 12 bases between them. The CDR3 is 13 residues long. The CDR3 nucleotides are TGCGCCAGCAGCACCGGACTGGACCAGCCCCAGCATTTT. Translation gives CASSTGLDQPQHF.

The V and J genes are TRBV18 and TRBJ2-7; tentatively, D is TRBD2 (6 bases). V shed 0 bases and J shed 8 bases, with 14 bases lying between them. CDR3 length equals 14 residues. Germline V gene lookup returns CDR1 KGHSH and CDR2 LQKENI. The CDR3 region is CASSPPGLATKQYF. The CDR3 DNA reads as TGTGCCAGCTCACCACCGGGACTGGCCACCAAGCAGTACTTC. Based on the CDR3 plus reference TRBV18 and TRBJ2-7, the full variable domain is NAGVMQNPRHLVRRRGQEARLRCSPMKGHSHVYWYRQLPEEGLKFMVYLQKENIIDESGMPKERFSAEFPKEGPSILRIQQVVRGDSAAYFCASSPPGLATKQYFGPGTRLTVT.

The chain couples TRBV6-6 to TRBJ2-7, with a tentative D call TRBD2 (6 bases). Between the trimmed V and J ends, which lost 2 bases and 7 bases, there was a span of 15 bases. Germline lookup yields CDR1 MNHNY and CDR2 SVGAGI (reference sequence). The CDR3 totals 14 residues. The CDR3 loop reads CASSYGTAVGEQYF. CDR3 in DNA: TGTGCCAGCAGTTACGGGACTGCAGTGGGGGAGCAGTACTTC.

Only one count was recorded for this clone. V usage is TRBV6-5 and J usage is TRBJ2-7; TRBD1 might be the D (5 bases). The CDR3 sequence is 14 residues long. Trimming pared 6 bases from V and 3 bases from J, leaving 15 bases between. Germline V gene data show CDR1 as MNHEY and CDR2 as SVGAGI. CDR3 DNA: TGTGCCAGCAGCGATGGTGGGCAGGGCTACGAGCAGTACTTC. This gives the protein CASSDGGQGYEQYF.

The gene calls are TRBV9 and TRBJ2-1; D gene ambiguous. Germline CDR1 reads SGDLS; CDR2 reads YYNGEE. This CDR3 contains 15 residues. V lost 1 base and J lost 3, with 11 bases in between. The CDR3: CASSVHTANYNEQFF. Here the CDR3 DNA reads TGTGCCAGCAGCGTACATACAGCCAACTACAATGAGCAGTTCTTC.

The J gene is TRBJ1-2, the V gene TRBV18; perhaps TRBD1 as D (6 bases). Germline V CDR1 and CDR2: KGHSH, LQKENI. The V gene lost 3 bases and the J gene lost 7 bases, with 12 bases spanning the gap. The CDR3 extends over 13 amino acids. The CDR3 loop is CASSPDSGGGYTF. Written as DNA, the CDR3 is TGTGCCAGCTCACCGGACAGTGGGGGTGGCTACACCTTC. Looking up the rest from reference TRBV18 and TRBJ1-2 gives the full variable domain: NAGVMQNPRHLVRRRGQEARLRCSPMKGHSHVYWYRQLPEEGLKFMVYLQKENIIDESGMPKERFSAEFPKEGPSILRIQQVVRGDSAAYFCASSPDSGGGYTFGSGTRLTVV.

The V gene is TRBV19, the J gene TRBJ1-4; the D is unclear. This CDR3 comprises 14 residues. V was pared by 5 bases and J by 1 base, with 8 bases between. Germline-derived CDR1 and CDR2 are LNHDA and SQIVND (reference sequence). This CDR3 reads CASSPTGTNEKLFF. In nucleotides, the CDR3 is TGTGCCAGTAGTCCGACGGGAACTAATGAAAAACTGTTTTTT.